The source of this T cell receptor beta chain is a study of vaccination and CD4 T cells after COVID-19. On this clonotype: Antigen: not known.

V gave up 3 bases and J gave up 2 bases; unmatched junction bases: 6. This CDR3 is 16 amino acids long. Germline loops: CDR1 LGHNA, CDR2 YNFKEQ. Cultured CD4+ T-cell DNA underwent Oncomine TCR Beta short-read sequencing. MiXCR, run by TCRdb on the PCR reads, gives a single entry per CDR3 protein. The table shows some 12,000 distinct CDR3 sequences, with 60% occurring only once. As to treatment: roughly nine-day PBMC culture with coronavirus spike peptide pools or control peptides (ViraFEST assay). Before TCRs were sequenced, ViraFEST expanded antigen-specific T cells with peptide pools. Whole-study results and caveats: Median SARS-CoV-2-reactive clonotypes rose from around 20 to 38, not significantly.

This rearrangement joins TRBV4-2 to TRBJ2-1, with 8 nucleotides matching TRBD2. Sequenced sample: CD4+ T cells from blood, cultured in vitro. This TCR came from a human donor who had recovered from COVID-19. CDR3 residues: CASSQTVGLAYNEQFF. The CDR3 nucleotides read TGTGCCAGCAGCCAGACGGTGGGACTAGCCTACAATGAGCAGTTCTTC.